This is a list of T cell receptor beta chains from one sample in a study of T cells in localized non-small cell lung cancer. The assay was immunoSEQ multiplex PCR, and TCRdb's table has in-frame clones only and misses some. This sample has roughly 50,000 clones, with under 85% found just once. Material: peripheral blood, obtained before any cancer treatment. Receptor source: a female donor over 55 with stage II squamous cell lung carcinoma. CDR3s include the opening cysteine and the closing phenylalanine or tryptophan. D genes are given only for firm matches.

v_gene	j_gene	d_gene	CDR3aa	CDR3nt
TRBV5-1	TRBJ1-3	NA	CASSLTSDRGNTIYF	TGCGCCAGCAGCTTGACATCTGATCGTGGAAACACCATATATTTT
TRBV6-5	TRBJ1-2	TRBD1	CASTGQGEGGYTF	TGTGCCAGCACAGGACAGGGAGAGGGCGGCTACACCTTC
TRBV30	TRBJ1-1	NA	CAWSYTGFNTEAFF	TGTGCCTGGAGTTATACAGGGTTTAACACTGAAGCTTTCTTT
TRBV5-4	TRBJ2-6	TRBD1	CASSPDRALAGANVLTF	TGTGCCAGCAGCCCAGACAGGGCCTTGGCCGGGGCCAACGTCCTGACTTTC
TRBV5-4	TRBJ1-1	NA	CASSLGGNTEAFF	TGTGCCAGCAGCTTGGGAGGGAACACTGAAGCTTTCTTT
TRBV11-2	TRBJ1-6	TRBD1	CASSFIGGQNLHF	TGTGCCAGCAGCTTTATAGGGGGCCAGAACCTCCACTTT
TRBV11-2	TRBJ2-7	NA	CASSPTGGQHSEQYF	TGTGCCAGCAGCCCCACGGGGGGCCAACATTCCGAGCAGTACTTC
TRBV7-9	TRBJ2-7	TRBD1	CASSFRTGVTYEQYF	TGTGCCAGCAGCTTCAGGACAGGGGTCACCTACGAGCAGTACTTC
TRBV28	TRBJ1-2	NA	CASSSPTGNYGYTF	TGTGCCAGCAGTTCACCCACAGGGAACTATGGCTACACCTTC
TRBV7-3	TRBJ2-1	TRBD1	CASSPGGQGWSNEQFF	TGTGCCAGCAGCCCCGGGGGACAGGGCTGGTCCAATGAGCAGTTCTTC